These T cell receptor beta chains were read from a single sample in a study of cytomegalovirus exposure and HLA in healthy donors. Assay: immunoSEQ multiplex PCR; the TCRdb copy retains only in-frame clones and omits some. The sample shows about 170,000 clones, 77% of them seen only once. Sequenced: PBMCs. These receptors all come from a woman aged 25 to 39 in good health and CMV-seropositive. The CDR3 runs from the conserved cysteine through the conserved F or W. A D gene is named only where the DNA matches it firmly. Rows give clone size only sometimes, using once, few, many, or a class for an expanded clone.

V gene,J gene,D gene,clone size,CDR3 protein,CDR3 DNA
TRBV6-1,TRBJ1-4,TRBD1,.,CATLRDSFNEKLFF,TGTGCCACCCTCCGGGACAGCTTCAATGAAAAACTGTTTTTT
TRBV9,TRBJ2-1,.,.,CASRGGYNEQFF,TGTGCCAGCAGGGGGGGATACAATGAGCAGTTCTTC
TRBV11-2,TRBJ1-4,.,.,CASTPGATNEKLFF,TGTGCCAGCACCCCAGGGGCCACTAATGAAAAACTGTTTTTT
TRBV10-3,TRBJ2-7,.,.,CAISMNTSSPSYEQYF,TGTGCCATCAGTATGAATACTAGCAGTCCCTCCTACGAGCAGTACTTC
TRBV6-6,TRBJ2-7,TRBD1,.,CASSFSDRGLDEQYF,TGTGCCAGCAGTTTTTCCGACAGGGGGCTCGACGAGCAGTACTTC
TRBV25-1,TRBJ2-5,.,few,CASSEEQRSHQETQYF,TGTGCCAGCAGTGAGGAGCAGCGGTCGCACCAAGAGACCCAGTACTTC
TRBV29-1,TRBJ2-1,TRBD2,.,CSVDGLAGGNEQFF,TGCAGCGTTGATGGACTAGCGGGAGGGAATGAGCAGTTCTTC
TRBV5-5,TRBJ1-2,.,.,CASSFRPEVYTF,TGTGCCAGCAGCTTCCGTCCAGAGGTCTACACCTTC
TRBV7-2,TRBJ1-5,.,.,CASSLGGRQPQHF,TGTGCCAGCAGCTTAGGGGGGCGTCAGCCCCAGCATTTT
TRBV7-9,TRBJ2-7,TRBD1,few,CASSIPGQGIDEQYF,TGTGCCAGCAGCATACCGGGACAGGGTATAGACGAGCAGTACTTC
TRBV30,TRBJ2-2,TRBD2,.,CAWRPSGIPGELFF,TGTGCCTGGCGCCCGAGCGGGATCCCCGGGGAGCTGTTTTTT
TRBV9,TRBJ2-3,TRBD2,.,CASSVGGGTNTQYF,TGTGCCAGCAGCGTAGGGGGGGGTACGAATACGCAGTATTTT
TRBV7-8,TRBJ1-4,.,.,CASSLGVGGRNEKLFF,TGTGCCAGCAGCTTAGGGGTCGGCGGTAGGAATGAAAAACTGTTTTTT